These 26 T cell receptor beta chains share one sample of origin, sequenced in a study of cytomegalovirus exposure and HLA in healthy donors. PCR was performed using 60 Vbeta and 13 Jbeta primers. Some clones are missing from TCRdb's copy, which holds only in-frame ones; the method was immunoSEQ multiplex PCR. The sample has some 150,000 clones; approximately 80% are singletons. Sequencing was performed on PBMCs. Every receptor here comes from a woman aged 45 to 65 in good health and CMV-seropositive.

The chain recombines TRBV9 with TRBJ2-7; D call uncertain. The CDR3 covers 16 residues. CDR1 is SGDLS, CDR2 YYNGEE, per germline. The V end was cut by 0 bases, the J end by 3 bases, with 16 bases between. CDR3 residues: CASSVGFNGGFYEQYF. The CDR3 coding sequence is TGTGCCAGCAGCGTAGGGTTTAACGGCGGATTCTACGAGCAGTACTTC.

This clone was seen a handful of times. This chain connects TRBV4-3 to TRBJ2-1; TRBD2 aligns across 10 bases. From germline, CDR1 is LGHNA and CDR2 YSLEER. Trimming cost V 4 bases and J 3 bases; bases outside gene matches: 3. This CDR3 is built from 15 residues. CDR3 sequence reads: CASSLLAGDYNEQFF. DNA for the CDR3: TGCGCCAGCAGCCTTCTAGCGGGGGACTACAATGAGCAGTTCTTC.

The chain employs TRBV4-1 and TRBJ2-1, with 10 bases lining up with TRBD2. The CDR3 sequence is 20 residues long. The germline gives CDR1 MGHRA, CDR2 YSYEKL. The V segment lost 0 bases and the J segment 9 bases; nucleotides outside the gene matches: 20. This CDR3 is CASSQDLGLAGAQTTAEQFF. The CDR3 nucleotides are TGCGCCAGCAGCCAAGATCTCGGGCTAGCGGGGGCCCAAACTACAGCTGAGCAGTTCTTC.

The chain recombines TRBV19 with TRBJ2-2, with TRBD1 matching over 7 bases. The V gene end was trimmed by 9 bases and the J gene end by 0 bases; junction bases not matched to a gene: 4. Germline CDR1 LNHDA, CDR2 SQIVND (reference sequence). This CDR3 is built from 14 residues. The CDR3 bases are TGTGCCAGCCGACAGGGAACGAACACCGGGGAGCTGTTTTTT. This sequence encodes CASRQGTNTGELFF.

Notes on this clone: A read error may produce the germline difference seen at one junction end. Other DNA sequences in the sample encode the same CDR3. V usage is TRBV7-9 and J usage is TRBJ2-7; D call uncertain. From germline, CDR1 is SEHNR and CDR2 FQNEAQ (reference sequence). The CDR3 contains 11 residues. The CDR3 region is CSSSSNYEQYF. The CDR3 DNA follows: TGTTCCAGCAGTTCCAACTACGAGCAGTACTTC.

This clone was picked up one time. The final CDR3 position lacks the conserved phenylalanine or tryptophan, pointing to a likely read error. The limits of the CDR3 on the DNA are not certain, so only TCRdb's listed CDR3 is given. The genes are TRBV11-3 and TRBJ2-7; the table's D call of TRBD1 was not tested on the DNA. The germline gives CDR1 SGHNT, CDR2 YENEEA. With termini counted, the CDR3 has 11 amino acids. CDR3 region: CASSLEVRGQY.

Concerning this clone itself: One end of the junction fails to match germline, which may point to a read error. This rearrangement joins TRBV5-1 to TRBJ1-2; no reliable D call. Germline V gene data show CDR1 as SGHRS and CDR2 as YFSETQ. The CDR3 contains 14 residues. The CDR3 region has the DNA TGCGCCAGCAGCTTGGGGATCTCGGACTACGGCTACACCTTC. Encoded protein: CASSLGISDYGYTF.

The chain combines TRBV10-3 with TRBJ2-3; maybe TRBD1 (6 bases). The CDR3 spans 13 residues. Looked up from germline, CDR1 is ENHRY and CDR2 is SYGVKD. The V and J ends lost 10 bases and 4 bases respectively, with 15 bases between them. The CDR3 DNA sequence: TGTGCCACCATAGGACAGAGATCAGATACGCAGTATTTT. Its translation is CATIGQRSDTQYF.

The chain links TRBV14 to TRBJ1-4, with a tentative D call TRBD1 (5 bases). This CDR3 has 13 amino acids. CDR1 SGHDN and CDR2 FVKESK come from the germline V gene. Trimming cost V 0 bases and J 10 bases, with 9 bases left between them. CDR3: CASSQDLGGKLFF. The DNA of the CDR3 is TGTGCCAGCAGCCAAGATCTCGGGGGAAAACTGTTTTTT.

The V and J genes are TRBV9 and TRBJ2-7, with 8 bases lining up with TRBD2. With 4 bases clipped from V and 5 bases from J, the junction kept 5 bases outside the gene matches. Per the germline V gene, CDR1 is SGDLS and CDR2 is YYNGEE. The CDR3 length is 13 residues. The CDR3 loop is CASSNGGADEQYF. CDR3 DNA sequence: TGTGCCAGCAGCAACGGGGGGGCCGACGAGCAGTACTTC.

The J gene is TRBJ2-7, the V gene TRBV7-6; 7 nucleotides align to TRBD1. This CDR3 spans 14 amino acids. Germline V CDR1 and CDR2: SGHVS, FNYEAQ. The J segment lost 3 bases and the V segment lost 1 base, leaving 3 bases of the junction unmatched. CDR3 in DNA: TGTGCCAGCAGCTTAGAACAGGGGAGCTACGAGCAGTACTTC. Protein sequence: CASSLEQGSYEQYF.

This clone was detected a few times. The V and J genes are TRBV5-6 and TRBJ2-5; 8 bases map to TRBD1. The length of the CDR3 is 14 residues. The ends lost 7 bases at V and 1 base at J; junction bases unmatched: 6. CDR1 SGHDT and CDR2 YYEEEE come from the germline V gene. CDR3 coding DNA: TGTGCCAGCTCGTGGGACAGGCTCCAAGAGACCCAGTACTTC. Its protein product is CASSWDRLQETQYF.

CDR3 region: CASGQGAGGELFF. Written as DNA, the CDR3 is TGTGCTAGTGGACAGGGGGCCGGCGGGGAGCTGTTTTTT. This sequence joins TRBV12-5 and TRBJ2-2, with 9 nucleotides matching TRBD1. The V gene's germline CDR1 is LGHNT and CDR2 FRNRAP. CDR3 length: 13 residues. J lost 7 bases, V lost 6 bases, and 3 bases had no gene match.

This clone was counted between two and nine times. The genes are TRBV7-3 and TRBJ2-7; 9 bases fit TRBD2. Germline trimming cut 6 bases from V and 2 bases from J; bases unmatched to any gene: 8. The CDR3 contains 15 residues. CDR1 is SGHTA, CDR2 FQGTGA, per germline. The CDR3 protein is CASSRSGGSAYEQYF. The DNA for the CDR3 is TGTGCCAGCAGTCGAAGCGGGGGGAGTGCCTACGAGCAGTACTTC.

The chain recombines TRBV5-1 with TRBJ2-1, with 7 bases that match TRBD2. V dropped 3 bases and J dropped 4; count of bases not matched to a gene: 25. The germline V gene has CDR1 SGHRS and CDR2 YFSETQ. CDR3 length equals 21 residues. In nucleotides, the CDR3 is TGCGCCAGCAGCTCCCCACGCCAGGGAAGATCTAGCGGAGGGGCATACAATGAGCAGTTCTTC. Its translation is CASSSPRQGRSSGGAYNEQFF.

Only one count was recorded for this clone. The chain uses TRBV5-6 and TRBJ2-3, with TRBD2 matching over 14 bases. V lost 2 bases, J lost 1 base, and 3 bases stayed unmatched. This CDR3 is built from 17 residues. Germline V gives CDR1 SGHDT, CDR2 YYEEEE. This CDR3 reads CASSFTGLAGGTDTQYF. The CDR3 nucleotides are TGTGCCAGCAGCTTTACGGGACTAGCGGGGGGCACAGATACGCAGTATTTT.

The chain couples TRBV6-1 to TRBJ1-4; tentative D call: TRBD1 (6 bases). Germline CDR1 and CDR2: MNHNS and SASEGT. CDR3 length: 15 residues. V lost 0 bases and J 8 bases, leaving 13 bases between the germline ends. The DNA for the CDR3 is TGTGCCAGCAGTGAAGCTTCAGGGGCAAGGGAAAAACTGTTTTTT. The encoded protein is CASSEASGAREKLFF.

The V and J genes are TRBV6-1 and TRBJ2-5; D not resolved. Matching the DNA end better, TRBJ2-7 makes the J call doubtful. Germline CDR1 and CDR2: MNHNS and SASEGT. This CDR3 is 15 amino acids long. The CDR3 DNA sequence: TGTGCCAGCAGTGTGGAGAAGGTATCTACCTACGAGCAGTACTTC. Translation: CASSVEKVSTYEQYF.

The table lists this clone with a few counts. Here the CDR3 reads CASSLGTDEQFF. The CDR3 region has the DNA TGTGCCAGCTCACTAGGGACAGATGAGCAGTTCTTC. V and J are TRBV18 and TRBJ2-1; 7 nucleotides match TRBD1. This CDR3 region has 12 residues. V was pared by 4 bases and J by 8 bases, with 2 bases of the junction left unmatched. The germline V gene encodes CDR1 KGHSH and CDR2 LQKENI.

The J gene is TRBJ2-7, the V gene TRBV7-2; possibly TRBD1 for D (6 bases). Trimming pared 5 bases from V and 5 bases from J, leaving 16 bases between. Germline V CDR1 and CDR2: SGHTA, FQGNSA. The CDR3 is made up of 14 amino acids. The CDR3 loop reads CASSPWGQSHEQYF. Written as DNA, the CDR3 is TGTGCCAGCAGCCCATGGGGGCAAAGCCACGAGCAGTACTTC. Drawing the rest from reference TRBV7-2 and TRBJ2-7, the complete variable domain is GAGVSQSPSNKVTEKGKDVELRCDPISGHTALYWYRQSLGQGLEFLIYFQGNSAPDKSGLPSDRFSAERTGGSVSTLTIQRTQQEDSAVYLCASSPWGQSHEQYFGPGTRLTVT.

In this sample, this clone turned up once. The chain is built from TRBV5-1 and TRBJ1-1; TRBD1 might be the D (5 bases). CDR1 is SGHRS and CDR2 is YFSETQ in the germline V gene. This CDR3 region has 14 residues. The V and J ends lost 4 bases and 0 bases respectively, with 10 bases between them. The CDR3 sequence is CASSTDNLNTEAFF. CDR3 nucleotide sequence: TGCGCCAGCAGCACGGACAACTTGAACACTGAAGCTTTCTTT.

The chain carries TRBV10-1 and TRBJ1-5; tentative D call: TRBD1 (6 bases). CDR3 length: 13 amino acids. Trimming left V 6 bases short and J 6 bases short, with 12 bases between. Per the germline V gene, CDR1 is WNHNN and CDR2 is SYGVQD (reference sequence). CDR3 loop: CASSGDIGQPQHF. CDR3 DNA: TGCGCCAGCAGCGGGGACATAGGTCAGCCCCAGCATTTT.

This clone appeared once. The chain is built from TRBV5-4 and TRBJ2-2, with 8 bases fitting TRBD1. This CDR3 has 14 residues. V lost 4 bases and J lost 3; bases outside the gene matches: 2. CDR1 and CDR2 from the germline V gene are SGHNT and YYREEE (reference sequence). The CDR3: CASSLTGDTGELFF. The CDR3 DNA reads TGTGCCAGCAGCCTGACAGGGGACACCGGGGAGCTGTTTTTT.

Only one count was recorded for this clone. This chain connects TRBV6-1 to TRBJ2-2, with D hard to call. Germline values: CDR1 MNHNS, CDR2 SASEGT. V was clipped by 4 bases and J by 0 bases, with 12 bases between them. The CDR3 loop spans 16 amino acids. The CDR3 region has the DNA TGTGCCAGCAGTGCCAACCACGCGACGAACACCGGGGAGCTGTTTTTT. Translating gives CASSANHATNTGELFF.

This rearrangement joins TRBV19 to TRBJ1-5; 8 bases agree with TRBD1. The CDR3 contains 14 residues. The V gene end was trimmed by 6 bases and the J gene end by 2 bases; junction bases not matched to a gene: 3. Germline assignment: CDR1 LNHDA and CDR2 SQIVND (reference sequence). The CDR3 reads CASRDRAGNQPQHF. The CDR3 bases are TGTGCCAGTAGGGACAGGGCGGGCAATCAGCCCCAGCATTTT.

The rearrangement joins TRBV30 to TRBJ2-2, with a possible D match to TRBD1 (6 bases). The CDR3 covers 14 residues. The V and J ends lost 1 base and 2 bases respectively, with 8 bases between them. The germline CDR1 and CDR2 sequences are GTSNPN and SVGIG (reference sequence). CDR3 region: CAWSDGGNTGELFF. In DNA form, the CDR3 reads TGTGCCTGGAGTGATGGGGGCAACACCGGGGAGCTGTTTTTT. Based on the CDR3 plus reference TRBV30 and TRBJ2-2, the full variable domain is SQTIHQWPATLVQPVGSPLSLECTVEGTSNPNLYWYRQAAGRGLQLLFYSVGIGQISSEVPQNLSASRPQDRQFILSSKKLLLSDSGFYLCAWSDGGNTGELFFGEGSRLTVL.